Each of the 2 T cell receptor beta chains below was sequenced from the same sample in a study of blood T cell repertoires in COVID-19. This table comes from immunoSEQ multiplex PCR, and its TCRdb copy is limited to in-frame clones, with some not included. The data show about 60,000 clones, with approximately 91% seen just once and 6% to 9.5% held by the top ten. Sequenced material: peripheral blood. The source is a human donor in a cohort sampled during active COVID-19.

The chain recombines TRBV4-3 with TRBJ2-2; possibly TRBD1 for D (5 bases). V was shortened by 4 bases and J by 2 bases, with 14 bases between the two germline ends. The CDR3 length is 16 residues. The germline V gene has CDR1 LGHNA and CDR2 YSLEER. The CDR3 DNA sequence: TGCGCCAGCAGCCTCTCTGCTCAGGGCAACACCGGGGAGCTGTTTTTT. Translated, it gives CASSLSAQGNTGELFF.

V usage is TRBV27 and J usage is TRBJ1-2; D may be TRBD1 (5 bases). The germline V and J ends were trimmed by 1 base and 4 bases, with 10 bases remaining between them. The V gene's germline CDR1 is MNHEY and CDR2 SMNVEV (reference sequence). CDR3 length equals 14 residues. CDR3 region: CASSLLGGGYGYTF. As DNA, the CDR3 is TGTGCCAGCAGTTTATTGGGGGGAGGCTATGGCTACACCTTC.